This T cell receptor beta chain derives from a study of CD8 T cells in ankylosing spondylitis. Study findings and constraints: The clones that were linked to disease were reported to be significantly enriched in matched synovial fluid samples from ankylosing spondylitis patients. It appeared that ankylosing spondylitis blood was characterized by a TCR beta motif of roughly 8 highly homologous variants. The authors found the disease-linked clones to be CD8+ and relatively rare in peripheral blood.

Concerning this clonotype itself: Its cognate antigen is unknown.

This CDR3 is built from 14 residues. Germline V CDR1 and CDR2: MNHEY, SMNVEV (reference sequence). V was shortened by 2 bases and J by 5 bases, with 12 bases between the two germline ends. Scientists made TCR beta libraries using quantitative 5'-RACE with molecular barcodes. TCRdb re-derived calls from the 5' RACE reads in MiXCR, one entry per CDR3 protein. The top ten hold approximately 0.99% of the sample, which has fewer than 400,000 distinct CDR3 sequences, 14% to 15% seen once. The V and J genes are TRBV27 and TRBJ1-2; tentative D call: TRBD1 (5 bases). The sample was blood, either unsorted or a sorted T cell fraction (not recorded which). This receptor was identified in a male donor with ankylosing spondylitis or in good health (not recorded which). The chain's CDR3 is CASSLTGTEYGYTF. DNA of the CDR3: TGTGCCAGCAGTTTAACCGGGACGGAGTATGGCTACACCTTC.